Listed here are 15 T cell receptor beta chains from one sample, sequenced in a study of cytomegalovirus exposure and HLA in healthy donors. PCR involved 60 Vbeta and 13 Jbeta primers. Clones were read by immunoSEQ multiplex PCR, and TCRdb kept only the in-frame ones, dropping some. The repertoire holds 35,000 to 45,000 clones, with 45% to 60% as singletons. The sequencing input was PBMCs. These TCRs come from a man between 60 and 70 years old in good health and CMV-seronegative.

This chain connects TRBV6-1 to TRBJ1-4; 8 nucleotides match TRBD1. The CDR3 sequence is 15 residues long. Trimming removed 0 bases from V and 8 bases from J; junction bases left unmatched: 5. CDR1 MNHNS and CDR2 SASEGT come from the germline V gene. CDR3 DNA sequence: TGTGCCAGCAGTGAAGCACAGGGGGGACTCGAAAAACTGTTTTTT. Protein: CASSEAQGGLEKLFF.

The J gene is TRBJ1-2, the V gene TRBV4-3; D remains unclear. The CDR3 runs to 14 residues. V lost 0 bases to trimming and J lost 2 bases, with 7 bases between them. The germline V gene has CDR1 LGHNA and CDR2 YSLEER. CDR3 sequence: CASSQDRLNYGYTF. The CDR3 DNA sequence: TGCGCCAGCAGCCAAGACAGGTTAAACTATGGCTACACCTTC.

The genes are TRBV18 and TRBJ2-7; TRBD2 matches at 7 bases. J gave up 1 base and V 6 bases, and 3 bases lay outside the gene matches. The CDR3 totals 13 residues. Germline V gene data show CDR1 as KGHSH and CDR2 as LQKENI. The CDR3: CASSRRGSYEQYF. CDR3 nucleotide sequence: TGTGCCAGCTCTCGGCGGGGGTCCTACGAGCAGTACTTC.

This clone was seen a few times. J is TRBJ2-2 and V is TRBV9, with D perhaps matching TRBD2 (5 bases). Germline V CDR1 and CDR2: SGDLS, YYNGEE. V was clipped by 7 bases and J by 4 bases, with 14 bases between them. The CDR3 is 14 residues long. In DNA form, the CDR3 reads TGTGCCAGCGGTTCGGGGTTGCGCACCGGGGAGCTGTTTTTT. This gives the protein CASGSGLRTGELFF.

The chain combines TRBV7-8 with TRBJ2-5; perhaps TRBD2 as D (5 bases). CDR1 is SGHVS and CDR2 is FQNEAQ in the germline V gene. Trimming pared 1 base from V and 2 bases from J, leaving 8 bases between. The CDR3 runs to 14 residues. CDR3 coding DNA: TGTGCCAGCAGCTTAGATACGGGGCAAGAGACCCAGTACTTC. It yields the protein CASSLDTGQETQYF.

CDR3 region: CASSRYRGSNEQFF. DNA for the CDR3: TGTGCCAGTAGTCGCTACAGGGGAAGCAATGAGCAGTTCTTC. The chain links TRBV19 to TRBJ2-1; the match to TRBD1 covers 7 bases. This CDR3 comprises 14 residues. The junction had 7 bases not matched to a gene; V was cut back by 5 bases and J by 6 bases. Germline V gene data show CDR1 as LNHDA and CDR2 as SQIVND (reference sequence). The full variable domain, in which reference TRBV19 and TRBJ2-1 provide the parts outside the CDR3, is DGGITQSPKYLFRKEGQNVTLSCEQNLNHDAMYWYRQDPGQGLRLIYYSQIVNDFQKGDIAEGYSVSREKKESFPLTVTSAQKNPTAFYLCASSRYRGSNEQFFGPGTRLTVL.

CDR3 residues: CSVTGGIYEQYF. The CDR3 bases are TGCAGCGTGACGGGGGGGATATACGAGCAGTACTTC. The rearrangement joins TRBV29-1 to TRBJ2-7, with 8 bases aligning to TRBD2. The trim removed 6 bases at V and 4 bases at J, leaving 5 bases unmatched. This CDR3 is 12 amino acids long. Germline CDR1 and CDR2: SQVTM and ANQGSEA.

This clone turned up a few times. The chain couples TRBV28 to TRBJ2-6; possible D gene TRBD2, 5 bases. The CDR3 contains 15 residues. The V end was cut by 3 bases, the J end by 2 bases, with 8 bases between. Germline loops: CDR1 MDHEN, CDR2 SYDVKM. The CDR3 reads CASSFGVAGANVLTF. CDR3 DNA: TGTGCCAGCAGTTTCGGGGTGGCTGGGGCCAACGTCCTGACTTTC.

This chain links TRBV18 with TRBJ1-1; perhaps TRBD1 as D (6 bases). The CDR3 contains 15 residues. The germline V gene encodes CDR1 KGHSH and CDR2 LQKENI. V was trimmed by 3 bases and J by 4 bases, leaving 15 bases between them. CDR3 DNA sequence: TGTGCCAGCTCACCCCTGGGAGGGGGAGGCACTGAAGCTTTCTTT. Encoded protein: CASSPLGGGGTEAFF. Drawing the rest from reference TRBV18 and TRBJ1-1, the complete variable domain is NAGVMQNPRHLVRRRGQEARLRCSPMKGHSHVYWYRQLPEEGLKFMVYLQKENIIDESGMPKERFSAEFPKEGPSILRIQQVVRGDSAAYFCASSPLGGGGTEAFFGQGTRLTVV.

The CDR3 is CASSLDRPRDRGYNEQFF. CDR3 bases: TGTGCCAGCAGCTTAGATAGGCCGAGGGACAGGGGTTACAATGAGCAGTTCTTC. The V and J genes are TRBV7-2 and TRBJ2-1; 10 nucleotides match TRBD1. This CDR3 is 18 amino acids long. The germline CDR1 and CDR2 sequences are SGHTA and FQGNSA. J was trimmed by 4 bases and V by 1 base; bases with no gene match: 10.

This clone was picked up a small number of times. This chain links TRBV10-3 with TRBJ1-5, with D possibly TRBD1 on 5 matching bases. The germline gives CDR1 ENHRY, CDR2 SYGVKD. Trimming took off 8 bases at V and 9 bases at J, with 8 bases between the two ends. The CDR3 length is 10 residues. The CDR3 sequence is CAIPGGPQHF. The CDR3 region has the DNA TGTGCCATCCCCGGGGGGCCCCAGCATTTT.

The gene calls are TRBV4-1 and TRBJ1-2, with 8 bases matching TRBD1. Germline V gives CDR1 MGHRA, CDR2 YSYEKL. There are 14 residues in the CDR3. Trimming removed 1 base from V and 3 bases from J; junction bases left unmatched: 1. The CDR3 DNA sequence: TGCGCCAGCAGCCAAGGGACAGGGTACTATGGCTACACCTTC. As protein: CASSQGTGYYGYTF.

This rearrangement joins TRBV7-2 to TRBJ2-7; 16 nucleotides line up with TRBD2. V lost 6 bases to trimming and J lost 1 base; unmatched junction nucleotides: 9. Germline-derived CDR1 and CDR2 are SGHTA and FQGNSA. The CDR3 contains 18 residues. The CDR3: CASRSGTSGRAGSYEQYF. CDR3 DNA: TGTGCCAGCAGGTCCGGGACTAGCGGGAGGGCCGGGTCCTACGAGCAGTACTTC.

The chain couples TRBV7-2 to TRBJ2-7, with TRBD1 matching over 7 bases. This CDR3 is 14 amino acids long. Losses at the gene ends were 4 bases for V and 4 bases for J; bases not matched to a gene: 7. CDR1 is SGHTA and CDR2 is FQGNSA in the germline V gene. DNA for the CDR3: TGTGCCAGCAGCTCACACAGGGGAAGATACGAGCAGTACTTC. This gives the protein CASSSHRGRYEQYF.

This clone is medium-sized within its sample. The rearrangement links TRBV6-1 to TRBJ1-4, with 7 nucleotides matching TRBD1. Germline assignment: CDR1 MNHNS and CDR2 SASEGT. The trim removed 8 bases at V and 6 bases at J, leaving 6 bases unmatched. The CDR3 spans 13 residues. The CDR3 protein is CASQMGTDEKLFF. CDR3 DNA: TGTGCCAGCCAAATGGGGACAGATGAAAAACTGTTTTTT.